This T cell receptor (beta chain) is drawn from a study of OX40 agonist ivuxolimab in advanced cancers. Looking at the study overall: Dose-escalation patients suffered from hepatocellular carcinoma, melanoma, renal cell or head and neck cancer. Regarding the study as a whole: Low normalized T-cell clonal expansion also characterized some of the nonresponders.

Patients were excluded for autoimmune disease history or systemic immunosuppression. Only a few counts were recorded for this clone. Its antigen remains unidentified. Clones were sequenced by immunoSEQ multiplex PCR, and TCRdb holds only the in-frame ones, with some missing. This table has about 20,000 clones, roughly 85% appearing once. The sample in question was CD4+ or CD8+ T cells sorted from blood, obtained in a trial of the OX40 agonist ivuxolimab. The clonotype originates from an adult with an advanced solid tumor such as melanoma, head and neck, liver or kidney cancer.

The CDR3 loop is CASSQGIYGTSGIYEQYF. The CDR3 bases are TGCGCCAGCAGCCAAGGAATTTACGGGACTAGCGGGATCTACGAGCAGTACTTC. V is TRBV4-3 and J is TRBJ2-7; 13 nucleotides line up with TRBD2. V lost 1 base and J lost 3; bases outside the gene matches: 9. CDR1 is LGHNA, CDR2 YSLEER, per germline. The CDR3 spans 18 residues.